Presented here are 13 T cell receptor beta chains from one specimen sequenced in a study of Graves' ophthalmopathy and Graves' hyperthyroidism. Amplification targeted the TCR beta CDR3 regions, with RNA transcripts as the source material. HTBI primers primed a first-round RT-PCR, and a second-round multiplex PCR followed. TCRdb reprocessed the multiplex PCR reads with MiXCR, giving one entry per CDR3 protein. The sample shows some 520,000 distinct CDR3 sequences, approximately 15% of them seen only once. Source material: blood. The receptors derive from a woman aged 25 to 39 with Graves' ophthalmopathy.

V usage is TRBV7-6 and J usage is TRBJ1-1, with D perhaps TRBD1 (5 bases). Germline values: CDR1 SGHVS, CDR2 FNYEAQ. V was shortened by 1 base and J by 2 bases, with 14 bases between the two germline ends. This CDR3 region has 16 residues. The CDR3 nucleotides read TGTGCCAGCAGCTTAGGCGGGAGGGGAAGAAACACTGAAGCTTTCTTT. Its translation is CASSLGGRGRNTEAFF.

This chain links TRBV15 with TRBJ1-5, with 10 bases aligning to TRBD1. CDR1 and CDR2 from the germline V gene are LNHNV and YYDKDF (reference sequence). The V gene end was trimmed by 3 bases and the J gene end by 2 bases; junction bases not matched to a gene: 7. The CDR3 has 17 residues. The DNA of the CDR3 is TGTGCCACCAGCAGCCGACAGGGGGCAAGGGGCAATCAGCCCCAGCATTTT. It encodes CATSSRQGARGNQPQHF.

Only a few counts were recorded for this clonotype. This chain uses TRBV18 with TRBJ1-1; TRBD1 is a possible D gene (6 bases). Germline V gives CDR1 KGHSH, CDR2 LQKENI. Trimming shortened V by 0 bases and J by 4 bases, and 15 bases separated the two germline ends. The CDR3 covers 16 residues. The CDR3 DNA sequence: TGTGCCAGCTCACCACCGCGGGGGGCGGCCTCCACTGAAGCTTTCTTT. Translation: CASSPPRGAASTEAFF.

This clonotype occurred many times. The V call is TRBV6-5, the J call TRBJ1-1; no definite D call. This CDR3 region has 10 residues. Trimming pared 10 bases from V and 11 bases from J, leaving 14 bases between. CDR1 is MNHEY and CDR2 is SVGAGI in the germline V gene. CDR3 DNA: TGTGCCACCATATACTTGAGGGCTTTCTTT. Its protein product is CATIYLRAFF.

The sample holds many counts of this clonotype. The rearrangement uses TRBV29-1 and TRBJ2-7; D call uncertain. V was clipped by 5 bases and J by 9 bases, with 17 bases between them. CDR3 length: 12 amino acids. The germline V gene has CDR1 SQVTM and CDR2 ANQGSEA. The CDR3 coding sequence is TGCAGCGTTCGCCGGCTCCCCGCGGCGCAGTACTTC. It specifies CSVRRLPAAQYF.

This CDR3 reads CASSQELKGSGELFF. The CDR3, as DNA: TGCGCCAGCAGCCAGGAACTCAAGGGATCCGGGGAGCTGTTTTTT. J is TRBJ2-2 and V is TRBV4-1; D is undetermined. This CDR3 spans 15 amino acids. V lost 3 bases to trimming and J lost 6 bases, with 14 bases between them. Germline-derived CDR1 and CDR2 are MGHRA and YSYEKL.

There are many counts of this clonotype. This chain connects TRBV20-1 to TRBJ1-2; possibly TRBD1 for D (5 bases). CDR1 and CDR2 from the germline V gene are DFQATT and SNEGSKA (reference sequence). CDR3 length equals 14 residues. The germline V and J ends were trimmed by 4 bases and 0 bases, with 12 bases remaining between them. In DNA form, the CDR3 reads TGCAGTGCTACCTCCGCGGGGGCTAACTATGGCTACACCTTC. This sequence encodes CSATSAGANYGYTF.

There are many counts of this clonotype. V usage is TRBV12-3 or TRBV12-4 and J usage is TRBJ2-4, with 10 bases identical to TRBD1. The CDR3 is 18 amino acids. The ends lost 4 bases at V and 1 base at J; junction bases unmatched: 10. The CDR3 region has the DNA TGTGCCAGCAGTTCACCGGGACAGGGGTTATTCGCCAAAAACATTCAGTACTTC. Translating it yields CASSSPGQGLFAKNIQYF.

This chain's CDR3 is CASSYSSGQGAYEQYF. DNA of the CDR3: TGTGCCAGCAGTTACTCGTCGGGACAGGGGGCCTACGAGCAGTACTTC. J is TRBJ2-7 and V is TRBV6-5, with 11 bases aligning to TRBD1. Trimming at V came to 0 bases and at J to 2 bases, leaving 3 bases not matched to a gene. The CDR3 covers 16 residues. CDR1 is MNHEY and CDR2 is SVGAGI in the germline V gene.

This clonotype was counted at least ten times. The chain carries TRBV19 and TRBJ1-2, with D unresolved. This CDR3 is built from 13 residues. From germline, CDR1 is LNHDA and CDR2 SQIVND (reference sequence). The V end lost 3 bases, the J end lost 2 bases, and 7 bases lay between the germline ends. The CDR3 coding sequence is TGTGCCAGTAGTATGGGCTCGAACTATGGCTACACCTTC. Encoded protein: CASSMGSNYGYTF.

This clonotype has a count of ten or more. The V gene is TRBV29-1, the J gene TRBJ2-5; D is ambiguous. Germline lookup yields CDR1 SQVTM and CDR2 ANQGSEA. The CDR3 runs 11 residues. V dropped 4 bases and J dropped 1 base, with 4 bases sitting between them. The CDR3 bases are TGCAGCGTTGCGATCCAAGAGACCCAGTACTTC. This gives the protein CSVAIQETQYF.

In its sample, this clonotype was seen a few times. The V gene is TRBV5-1, the J gene TRBJ2-7; D not certain. Trimming removed 4 bases at V and 6 bases at J, with 8 bases between. Per germline, CDR1 SGHRS and CDR2 YFSETQ. The CDR3 has 11 amino acids. CDR3 nucleotide sequence: TGCGCCAGCAGCGCCTCATCCGAGCAGTACTTC. Residues: CASSASSEQYF.

This clonotype was seen repeatedly, ten times or more. The gene calls are TRBV29-1 and TRBJ2-7; D uncertain. The V end lost 7 bases, the J end lost 1 base, and 11 bases lay between the germline ends. Germline V gene lookup returns CDR1 SQVTM and CDR2 ANQGSEA. The CDR3 totals 12 residues. The CDR3, as DNA: TGCAGCGCCCGAGCACCATCCTACGAGCAGTACTTC. Its translation is CSARAPSYEQYF.